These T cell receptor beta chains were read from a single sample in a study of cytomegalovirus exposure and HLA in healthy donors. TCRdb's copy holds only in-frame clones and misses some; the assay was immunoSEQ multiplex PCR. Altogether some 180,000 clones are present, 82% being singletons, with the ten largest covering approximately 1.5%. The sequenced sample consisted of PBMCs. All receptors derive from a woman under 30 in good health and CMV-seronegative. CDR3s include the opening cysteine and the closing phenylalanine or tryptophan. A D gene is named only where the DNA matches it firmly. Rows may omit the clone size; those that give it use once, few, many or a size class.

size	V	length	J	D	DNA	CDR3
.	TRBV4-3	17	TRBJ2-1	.	TGCGCCAGCAGCCAAAGCCTGGGGAGCCCCCTTTACAATGAGCAGTTCTTC	CASSQSLGSPLYNEQFF
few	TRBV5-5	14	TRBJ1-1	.	TGTGCCAGCAGCTTGGTAGGGGGACACACTGAAGCTTTCTTT	CASSLVGGHTEAFF
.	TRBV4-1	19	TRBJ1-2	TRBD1	TGCGCCAGCAGCCCGTCTCCCCTTAGTACGGGACAGGGGGACGATGGCTACACCTTC	CASSPSPLSTGQGDDGYTF
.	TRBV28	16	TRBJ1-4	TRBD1	TGTGCCAGCAGCCTATCTGGACAGGGGGCGAATGAAAAACTGTTTTTT	CASSLSGQGANEKLFF
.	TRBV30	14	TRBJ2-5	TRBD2	TGTGCCTGGAACCCCGGACGGGGGGGAGAGACCCAGTACTTC	CAWNPGRGGETQYF
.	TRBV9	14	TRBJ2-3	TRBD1	TGTGCCAGCAGCGTTGATTACGGACAGGGGAAGAAGTATTTT	CASSVDYGQGKKYF
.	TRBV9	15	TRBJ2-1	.	TGTGCCAGCAGTCAAACAACTAGTTCACTCAATGAGCAGTTCTTC	CASSQTTSSLNEQFF
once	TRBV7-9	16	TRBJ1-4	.	TGTGCCAGCAGCTCGCAGGGTCTTGCAACTAATGAAAAACTGTTTTTT	CASSSQGLATNEKLFF
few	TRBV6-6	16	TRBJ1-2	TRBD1	TGTGCCAGCAGTTACCCCGGGACAGGGGTTACCTATGGCTACACCTTC	CASSYPGTGVTYGYTF
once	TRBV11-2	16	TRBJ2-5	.	TGTGCCAGCAGCTTAGTTGGAGGGGGCGCAGGGGAGACCCAGTACTTC	CASSLVGGGAGETQYF
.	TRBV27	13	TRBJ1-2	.	TGTGCCAGCGGAAACGACAGGAACTATGGCTACACCTTC	CASGNDRNYGYTF
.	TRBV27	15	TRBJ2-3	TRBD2	TGTGCCAGCGCCCCGGGTAGCGGGAGGCCGGATACGCAGTATTTT	CASAPGSGRPDTQYF
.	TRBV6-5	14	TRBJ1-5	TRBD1	TGTGCCAGCAGCTCGGGACAGCCCAATCAGCCCCAGCATTTT	CASSSGQPNQPQHF
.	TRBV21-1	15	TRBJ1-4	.	TGTGCCAGCAGCCCCAGGACAGGGGTTAAAGAAAAACTGTTTTTT	CASSPRTGVKEKLFF
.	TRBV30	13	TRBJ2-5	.	TGTGCCTGGAGTAGGGAGTCCTATGAGACCCAGTACTTC	CAWSRESYETQYF
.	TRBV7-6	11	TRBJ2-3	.	TGTGCCAGCAGCTTTGAGGATACGCAGTATTTT	CASSFEDTQYF
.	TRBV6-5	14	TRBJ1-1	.	TGTGCCAGCAGTTACTCCGGTTTGAACACTGAAGCTTTCTTT	CASSYSGLNTEAFF
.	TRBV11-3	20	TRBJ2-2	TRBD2	TGTGCCAGCAGCTCGCAGAGACCTAGCGGGAGATTTCCGAACACCGGGGAGCTGTTTTTT	CASSSQRPSGRFPNTGELFF
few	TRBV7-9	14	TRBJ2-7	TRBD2	TGTGCCAGCAGCTCAAGGACTAGCTCCCACGAGCAGTACTTC	CASSSRTSSHEQYF
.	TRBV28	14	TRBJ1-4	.	TGTGCCAGCAGTTCGGGGGAAGTTTATGAAAAACTGTTTTTT	CASSSGEVYEKLFF
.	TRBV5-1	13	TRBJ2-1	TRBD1	TGCGCCAGCAGCTTTACAGGGGGCGTTGAGCAGTTCTTC	CASSFTGGVEQFF